This entry lists 25 T cell receptor delta chains sequenced from one sample in a study of γδ T cells in repeated Plasmodium falciparum infection. TCRdb fed the multiplex PCR reads to CATT. The sample consists of roughly 90,000 delta-chain clones, 1.4% of them appearing once. Gammadelta T cells were flow-sorted from PBMC into Vgamma9/Vdelta2+ and Vdelta2-negative populations for bulk analysis. The material sequenced was gamma-delta T cells from blood. These receptors came from a pool of human donors (malaria-infected and uninfected, not separated).

Of note for this clone: This DNA translates differently at residue 6 from the TCRdb protein, which is that of a much larger clone; a read error is likely, and the protein shown is the DNA's own translation. This chain joins TRDV3 and TRDJ1; D might be TRDD3 (5 bases). No J segment appears in TCRdb, so it was assigned here by matching the sequence to germline. V was shortened by 4 bases and J by 0 bases, with 15 bases between the two germline ends. The CDR3 is 14 residues long. Germline CDR1 TVYSNPD, CDR2 GDNSRS (reference sequence). The CDR3 reads CASQGVLYTDKLIF. CDR3 bases: TGTGCCTCCCAGGGGGTTTTGTACACCGATAAACTCATCTTT.

This clone was detected only a few times. The protein in TCRdb stems from a much larger clone and differs at residue 17 from this DNA's translation, likely a read error; here the protein is translated from the DNA. The CDR3 DNA reads as TGTGCTCTTGGGGAACTGCCCCCCTTCTACCGACTGGGGGATACGCCCCGTAAACTCATCTTT. Protein sequence: CALGELPPFYRLGDTPRKLIF. The genes are TRDV1 and TRDJ1, with 13 positions matching TRDD3. Trimming at V came to 0 bases and at J to 7 bases, leaving 20 bases not matched to a gene. The germline gives CDR1 TSWWSYY, CDR2 QGS. The CDR3 loop spans 21 amino acids.

This clone was counted a few times. This clone may be a read error of a much larger clone one base away. The gene calls are TRDV1 and TRDJ1; 9 bases are shared with TRDD3. TCRdb supplies no J gene; here it was assigned by aligning the nucleotide sequence to germline. The germline CDR1 and CDR2 sequences are TSWWSYY and QGS. The CDR3 has 18 residues. For the CDR3, the DNA is TGTGCTCCTGGGGAACTACTCCTAGGGGGGATACTCACCGATAAACTCATCTTT. This encodes CAPGELLLGGILTDKLIF.

Details on this clone: A read error likely explains why the TCRdb protein, taken from a much larger clone, differs from this DNA's translation at residue 4; the protein shown is translated from the DNA. The gene calls are TRDV1 and TRDJ1, with a tentative D call TRDD3 (5 bases). TCRdb lists no J gene, so it was determined here by aligning the DNA to germline. The germline V gene has CDR1 TSWWSYY and CDR2 QGS. CDR3 length equals 22 residues. The CDR3: CALEEPPDSTGTRPILADKLIF. The DNA of the CDR3 is TGTGCTCTTGAGGAACCCCCGGATTCCACGGGGACTAGGCCGATTTTGGCCGATAAACTCATCTTT.

A remark on this clone: Given a far larger clone just one base away, this is likely a sequencing read error. This sample also contains other DNA sequences that code for the same CDR3. Called V gene: TRDV1; the J gene was not called. The CDR3 extends over 15 amino acids. CDR1 is TSWWSYY and CDR2 is QGS in the germline V gene. CDR3 nucleotide sequence: TGTGCTCTTGGGGGGCCCGGCGGGGTGACCGATAAACTCATCTTC. Protein: CALGGPGGVTDKLIF.

This clone has just a few counts. This likely reflects a read error, since a far larger clone is one base away. The sample carries other DNA sequences with the same CDR3. The rearrangement joins TRDV1 to TRDJ1; 10 positions agree with TRDD3. The germline V gene has CDR1 TSWWSYY and CDR2 QGS. With 2 bases clipped from V and 3 bases from J, the junction kept 18 bases outside the gene matches. CDR3 length: 20 amino acids. CDR3 residues: CALGESVFLRGIRSADKLIF. CDR3 bases: TGTGCTCTTGGGGAAAGCGTCTTCCTGCGGGGGATACGGAGCGCCGATAAACTCATCTTT.

Comment on this clone: Translating this DNA gives a protein that differs at residue 5 from the TCRdb one, which belongs to a much larger clone; a read error is likely, and the protein shown is this translation. The V and J genes are TRDV1 and TRDJ1, with 13 bases lining up with TRDD3. Since TCRdb gives no J gene, matching the DNA to germline was used here to assign it. Looked up from germline, CDR1 is TSWWSYY and CDR2 is QGS. This CDR3 has 22 amino acids. After removal of 5 bases from V and 5 bases from J, the junction contained 26 bases not matched to a gene. CDR3 nucleotides: TGTGCTCTTGGGAAACACGAGGGCTTCCCCCAAGTACTGGGGGATACGCGGGATAAACTCATCTTT. This encodes CALGKHEGFPQVLGDTRDKLIF.

The CDR3 DNA reads TGTGCTCTTGGGGACAAGTTCCCTTTACTGGGGGCCGTCTGGGGGCTGACAGCACAACCCTTCTTT. It yields the protein CALGDKFPLLGAVWGLTAQPFF. The J segment was not called; the V segment is TRDV1; the table gives TRDD3 as D, unverified against the DNA. Germline V gene data show CDR1 as TSWWSYY and CDR2 as QGS. The CDR3 loop spans 22 amino acids.

Turning to this clone: TCRdb records a much larger clone's protein for this DNA, with a difference at residue 13 that likely arises from a read error; the protein given is the translation of the DNA. The chain is built from TRDV1 and TRDJ1; tentatively, D is TRDD2 or TRDD3 (5 bases each). TCRdb gives no J gene; it was assigned here by matching the DNA to germline. The CDR3 runs to 24 residues. The V end was cut by 0 bases, the J end by 4 bases, with 39 bases between. Germline V gene data show CDR1 as TSWWSYY and CDR2 as QGS. Here the CDR3 DNA reads TGTGCTCTTGGGGAACTAGATAAGGGGAAGAAGAGCCCATCCCTTCTCACACAGAGCGATAAACTCATCTTT. Protein product: CALGELDKGKKSPSLLTQSDKLIF.

To note about this clone: One base separates it from a far larger clone, so it is likely a read error. Within the sample, other DNA sequences also encode this same CDR3. The gene calls are TRDV2 and TRDJ1; TRDD3 matches at 13 bases. This CDR3 has 20 amino acids. Germline V lookup: CDR1 GEAIGNYY, CDR2 EKD. The CDR3 sequence: CACDTNQLGDTTDYTDKLIF. CDR3 nucleotide sequence: TGTGCCTGTGACACTAATCAACTGGGGGATACGACGGATTACACCGATAAGCTCATCTTT.

Comment on this clone: Since a far larger clone is one base different, this is likely a read error. This same CDR3 is encoded by further DNA sequences in the sample. The J segment was not called; the V segment is TRDV1; the table's D call TRDD3 went unverified against the DNA. The CDR3 loop spans 24 amino acids. Germline values: CDR1 TSWWSYY, CDR2 QGS. The CDR3 bases are TGTGCTCTTGGGGAACTATTCCACCATCGCACTAAAGAATCCTGGGGGATCCCAACCGATAAACTCATCTTC. It is translated as CALGELFHHRTKESWGIPTDKLIF.

This clone was counted between two and nine times. The mismatch at residue 15 between this DNA's translation and the TCRdb protein of a much larger clone likely reflects a read error; the protein shown is translated from the DNA. The chain uses TRDV2 and TRDJ2, with TRDD3 matching 12 bases. The J gene is not listed in TCRdb, so it was assigned here from a DNA match to germline. With V trimmed by 3 bases and J by 9 bases, 19 bases remained unmatched. The CDR3 loop spans 19 amino acids. CDR1 GEAIGNYY and CDR2 EKD come from the germline V gene. CDR3: CACDYWGIPFGGWSTQLFF. The DNA of the CDR3 is TGTGCCTGTGACTACTGGGGGATACCATTTGGAGGGTGGTCAACACAACTCTTCTTT.

This clone showed up just a few times. For this DNA, TCRdb reports the protein of a much larger clone, which diverges at residue 10, most likely from a read error; the protein presented here is translated directly from the DNA. The V call is TRDV1, the J call TRDJ1; no definite D call. Matching the DNA to germline supplied the J gene, which TCRdb does not give. CDR1 TSWWSYY and CDR2 QGS come from the germline V gene. Deletions cut 5 bases from V and 0 bases from J, with 19 bases between. The CDR3 is 17 amino acids. The CDR3 nucleotides are TGTGCTCTTGGGCCTGCCTGGAAGGATGCGTACACCGATAAACTCATCTTT. Protein sequence: CALGPAWKDAYTDKLIF.

On this clone itself: A far larger clone is just one base off, so this is likely a read error. At the DNA level, this CDR3 is encoded by other sequences in the same sample as well. The rearrangement joins TRDV1 to TRDJ1; no definite D call. The germline V gene encodes CDR1 TSWWSYY and CDR2 QGS. The CDR3 loop spans 15 amino acids. V lost 3 bases to trimming and J lost 0 bases, with 11 bases between them. The chain's CDR3 is CALGEVLGDTDKLIF. The CDR3 nucleotides read TGTGCTCTTGGGGAGGTACTAGGGGACACCGATAAACTCATCTTT.

This clone has more than one count but fewer than ten. The protein that TCRdb holds for this DNA derives from a much larger clone and differs from the translated DNA at residue 14, which likely indicates a read error; the protein shown here is translated from the DNA. The gene calls are TRDV1 and TRDJ1, with 8 bases fitting TRDD3. TCRdb carries no J gene annotation; the J gene was assigned here by matching the DNA with germline. CDR3 size: 28 residues. The J segment lost 3 bases and the V segment lost 0 bases, leaving 42 bases of the junction unmatched. In germline, CDR1 is TSWWSYY, CDR2 QGS. The CDR3 is CALGELRPTTYWGVPRNLLNPRADKLIF. The CDR3 region has the DNA TGTGCTCTTGGGGAACTAAGGCCTACTACCTACTGGGGGGTACCCCGTAATCTGCTAAATCCGAGGGCCGATAAACTCATCTTT.

On this clone itself: The amino acid sequence in TCRdb belongs to a much larger clone and departs from this DNA's translation at residue 17, likely a sequencing read error; the sequence shown is translated from the DNA. The J gene is uncalled and the V gene is TRDV3; the table's D call, TRDD3, was not checked against the DNA. The CDR3 is 18 amino acids. Germline values: CDR1 TVYSNPD, CDR2 GDNSRS (reference sequence). CDR3 in DNA: TGTGCCCCACTTCCGCTACTTACTGGGGGATTAGGAACCGATAAACTCACCTTT. This gives the protein CAPLPLLTGGLGTDKLTF.

In regard to this clone: The amino acid sequence in TCRdb belongs to a much larger clone and departs from this DNA's translation at residue 7, likely a sequencing read error; the sequence shown is translated from the DNA. The chain combines TRDV1 with TRDJ1; the match to TRDD3 covers 8 bases. No J segment appears in TCRdb, so it was assigned here by matching the sequence to germline. Germline CDR1 TSWWSYY, CDR2 QGS. The CDR3 consists of 21 residues. Unmatched junction bases numbered 23, after V lost 3 bases and J lost 2 bases. CDR3 nucleotides: TGTGCTCTTGGGGATGGTTGTAGACAGGGATACGGTTTTTATTTGACCGATAAACTCATCTTT. It translates to CALGDGCRQGYGFYLTDKLIF.

This clone was picked up a small number of times. The protein given by TCRdb reflects a much larger clone and differs at residue 8 from this DNA's translation, likely from a read error; the protein shown is the DNA's translation. The rearrangement uses TRDV1 and TRDJ1, with 8 nucleotides matching TRDD3. CDR1 and CDR2 (germline): TSWWSYY, QGS. This CDR3 spans 24 amino acids. The ends lost 0 bases at V and 1 base at J; junction bases unmatched: 28. CDR3 sequence reads: CALGELRGFTWAGWGYRLTDKLIF. Written as DNA, the CDR3 is TGTGCTCTTGGGGAACTTAGAGGCTTCACCTGGGCAGGATGGGGATACAGGCTCACCGATAAACTCATCTTT.

This clone was seen only a few times. Given a far larger clone just one base away, this is likely a sequencing read error. Within the sample, other DNA sequences also encode this same CDR3. V gene TRDV3 combines with J gene TRDJ1; maybe TRDD3 (6 bases). This CDR3 comprises 15 residues. CDR1 TVYSNPD and CDR2 GDNSRS come from the germline V gene (reference sequence). V dropped 2 bases and J dropped 8 bases, with 24 bases sitting between them. The CDR3 region is CAFSQLLRGYTKLIF. CDR3 DNA sequence: TGTGCCTTTTCCCAGCTCTTGCGAGGATACACCAAACTCATCTTT. The complete variable domain, with remaining parts taken from reference TRDV3 and TRDJ1, reads CDKVTQSSPDQTVASGSEVVLLCTYDTVYSNPDLFWYRIRPDYSFQFVFYGDNSRSEGADFTQGRFSVKHILTQKAFHLVISPVRTEDSATYYCAFSQLLRGYTKLIFGKGTRVTVEP.

Turning to this clone: A read error is the likely source, as a far larger clone sits one nucleotide away. Different DNA sequences within this sample yield the same CDR3. This chain joins TRDV1 and TRDJ1; 9 nucleotides agree with TRDD3. TCRdb gives no J gene; it was assigned here by matching the DNA to germline. The CDR3 totals 20 residues. Trimming took 0 bases from V and 0 from J; bases not matched to a gene: 14. Per the germline V gene, CDR1 is TSWWSYY and CDR2 is QGS. The CDR3 is CALGELVLHYWGTYTDKLIF. The DNA for the CDR3 is TGTGCTCTTGGGGAACTAGTCCTACACTACTGGGGGACGTACACCGATAAACTCATCTTT.

This clone has ten or more counts. This likely came from a read error, as a far larger clone is one base away. Additional DNA sequences in this sample encode the identical CDR3. The chain is built from TRDV2 and TRDJ1, with 10 bases identical to TRDD3. Here the J gene was assigned by germline matching of the DNA, as TCRdb has none. CDR1 and CDR2 from the germline V gene are GEAIGNYY and EKD. V shed 3 bases, J shed 2 bases, and the junction held 11 bases outside the gene matches. This CDR3 has 17 residues. CDR3 DNA sequence: TGTGCCTGTGACGCGCTTACTGGGGGATCTGCGACCGATAAACTCATCTTT. Its translation is CACDALTGGSATDKLIF.

This clone was picked up a small number of times. This likely came from a read error, as a far larger clone is one base away. The rearrangement uses TRDV1 and TRDJ1; D is perhaps TRDD3 (6 bases). The J gene was not available in TCRdb and was assigned here by matching the DNA to germline segments. Per germline, CDR1 TSWWSYY and CDR2 QGS. This CDR3 region has 25 residues. The CDR3 is CALGERRMDYERLGVDLMYTDKLIF. In DNA form, the CDR3 reads TGTGCTCTTGGGGAAAGGAGAATGGACTACGAGAGGTTGGGGGTAGACTTAATGTACACCGACAAACTCATCTTT.

Concerning this clone: The TCRdb record carries a much larger clone's protein, which differs from this DNA's translation at residue 11; a read error is the likely cause, and the protein listed here is the DNA translation. The J gene is TRDJ1, the V gene TRDV2; 7 bases match TRDD3. CDR1 GEAIGNYY and CDR2 EKD come from the germline V gene. J gave up 7 bases and V 1 base, and 35 bases lay outside the gene matches. The CDR3 length is 23 residues. The CDR3 coding sequence is TGTGCCTGTGACACTGTCATTCTCACTACCCCGCGTACTGGGGACCCTAGTAGGGGTAAACTCATCTTT. It specifies CACDTVILTTPRTGDPSRGKLIF.

About this clone itself: One base separates it from a far larger clone, so it is likely a read error. Different DNA sequences within this sample yield the same CDR3. The genes are TRDV1 and TRDJ1; 7 positions match TRDD3. The CDR3 has 16 amino acids. Germline-derived CDR1 and CDR2 are TSWWSYY and QGS. Germline trimming cut 3 bases from V and 11 bases from J; bases unmatched to any gene: 18. The CDR3 DNA reads TGTGCTCTTGGGGACTCACGCGGATGGGGGAATGGAAAGCTCATCTTT. Translation gives CALGDSRGWGNGKLIF.

This clone was detected only a few times. Since a far larger clone is one base different, this is likely a read error. The identical CDR3 is also encoded by other nucleotide sequences in the sample. No J gene was assigned, while the V gene was called as TRDV1; the table names TRDD3, a call not compared with the DNA. The CDR3 runs to 21 residues. Germline CDR1 and CDR2: TSWWSYY and QGS. CDR3 bases: TGTGCTCTTGGGGAACTTGGGGGCCTCTGCCCTAGCCCTGGGGGCACCGATAAGCTCATCTTT. Amino acid sequence: CALGELGGLCPSPGGTDKLIF.